The 13 T cell receptor beta chains below were found in one sample sequenced in a study of response to subunit inactivated influenza vaccine. MiXCR was run by TCRdb on the RT-PCR reads, yielding one entry per CDR3 protein. The sample lists more than 600,000 distinct CDR3 sequences; approximately 17% were seen once. This sample comprised PBMCs from blood, obtained around 5 days after vaccination. These receptors were taken from a man aged 45-65 years who received an inactivated influenza vaccine.

This clonotype was detected a few times. J is TRBJ1-5 and V is TRBV7-2; D ambiguous. The CDR3 spans 15 residues. Trimming cost V 0 bases and J 3 bases, with 9 bases left between them. Germline CDR1 reads SGHTA; CDR2 reads FQGNSA. Here the CDR3 DNA reads TGTGCCAGCAGCTTAGCGAGCGGCCTCAATCAGCCCCAGCATTTT. Its translation: CASSLASGLNQPQHF.

The chain is built from TRBV5-8 and TRBJ1-2, with D unresolved. Per germline, CDR1 SGHTS and CDR2 YDEGEE. The CDR3 totals 13 residues. V lost 7 bases to trimming and J lost 5 bases, with 15 bases between them. CDR3 nucleotide sequence: TGTGCCAGCGTCGCCACGGGATTTTATGGCTACACCTTC. Its translation: CASVATGFYGYTF.

This clonotype was seen at least ten times. The rearrangement uses TRBV7-9 and TRBJ2-1; 12 nucleotides align to TRBD2. Germline V CDR1 and CDR2: SEHNR, FQNEAQ (reference sequence). The V segment lost 7 bases and the J segment 5 bases; nucleotides outside the gene matches: 9. CDR3 length equals 16 residues. The CDR3 nucleotides read TGTGCCAGCATCCTAGCGGGAGGGCCTTGGGACAATGAGCAGTTCTTC. It encodes CASILAGGPWDNEQFF.

The chain uses TRBV10-3 and TRBJ2-2, with 7 bases identical to TRBD1. The CDR3 has 15 amino acids. Germline V gives CDR1 ENHRY, CDR2 SYGVKD. V gave up 4 bases and J gave up 4 bases; unmatched junction bases: 6. CDR3 loop: CAISGDSLSTGELFF. CDR3 DNA sequence: TGTGCCATCAGTGGGGACAGCTTAAGCACCGGGGAGCTGTTTTTT.

The chain has TRBV27 and TRBJ1-2; no firm D call. The length of the CDR3 is 15 residues. The V gene lost 5 bases and the J gene lost 2 bases, with 15 bases spanning the gap. Germline V gene lookup returns CDR1 MNHEY and CDR2 SMNVEV (reference sequence). The CDR3 nucleotides read TGTGCCAGCAGTCCCAACCCGACGGCCAACTATGGCTACACCTTC. Translation: CASSPNPTANYGYTF.

This chain joins TRBV4-3 and TRBJ1-2, with D possibly TRBD1 on 5 matching bases. Trimming stripped 5 bases from V and 6 bases from J, with 13 bases between. There are 13 residues in the CDR3. CDR1 is LGHNA and CDR2 is YSLEER in the germline V gene. CDR3 sequence (DNA): TGCGCCAGCAGCGAAGGGAAAGGGGATGGCTACACCTTC. This translates into CASSEGKGDGYTF.

This clonotype turned up a few times. The J gene is TRBJ2-1, the V gene TRBV6-2 or TRBV6-3; the D gene could be TRBD1 or TRBD2 (5 bases each). Germline V lookup: CDR1 MNHEY, CDR2 SVGEGT. With 6 bases removed from V and 9 bases from J, the gap between germline ends came to 15 bases. The CDR3 sequence is 13 residues long. CDR3 in amino acids: CASSRLPGAEQFF. Written as DNA, the CDR3 is TGTGCCAGCAGCCGCCTCCCCGGGGCTGAGCAGTTCTTC.

The sample holds a few counts of this clonotype. J is TRBJ2-1 and V is TRBV9; perhaps TRBD2 as D (5 bases). V lost 3 bases to trimming and J lost 8 bases, with 21 bases between them. CDR3 size: 16 residues. Germline values: CDR1 SGDLS, CDR2 YYNGEE. CDR3 in amino acids: CASSGAVTPRVDEQFF. DNA of the CDR3: TGTGCCAGCAGCGGCGCTGTCACCCCGAGGGTCGATGAGCAGTTCTTC.

V is TRBV27 and J is TRBJ2-3; unclear D gene. The germline V and J ends were trimmed by 5 bases and 2 bases, with 8 bases remaining between them. Germline-derived CDR1 and CDR2 are MNHEY and SMNVEV (reference sequence). The CDR3 covers 13 residues. The CDR3 DNA reads as TGTGCCAGCAGTCATGGTACCACAGATACGCAGTATTTT. As protein: CASSHGTTDTQYF.

This CDR3 reads CASSLGQGPWEQYF. As DNA, the CDR3 is TGTGCCAGCAGCCTTGGACAGGGCCCATGGGAGCAGTACTTC. The genes are TRBV5-6 and TRBJ2-7; 8 bases fit TRBD1. The CDR3 extends over 14 amino acids. The germline CDR1 and CDR2 sequences are SGHDT and YYEEEE. The junction had 10 bases not matched to a gene; V was cut back by 4 bases and J by 7 bases.

The rearrangement joins TRBV6-1 to TRBJ1-2, with TRBD1 matching 7 bases. CDR3 size: 15 residues. CDR1 and CDR2 from the germline V gene are MNHNS and SASEGT. Trimming took 4 bases from V and 7 from J; bases not matched to a gene: 12. The CDR3 sequence: CASSGPGGGPIGYTF. CDR3 coding DNA: TGTGCCAGCAGTGGCCCAGGGGGAGGTCCCATTGGCTACACCTTC.

This chain links TRBV11-2 with TRBJ2-1; 11 nucleotides align to TRBD1. Germline CDR1 is SGHAT and CDR2 is FQNNGV. This CDR3 is 16 amino acids long. Trimming at V came to 6 bases and at J to 9 bases, leaving 13 bases not matched to a gene. The CDR3 is CASRTIGQGALGEQFF. The CDR3 DNA reads as TGTGCCAGCAGAACAATTGGACAGGGGGCTTTAGGTGAGCAGTTCTTC.

J is TRBJ2-7 and V is TRBV7-9, with D perhaps TRBD1 or TRBD2 (5 bases each). Trimming removed 5 bases from V and 8 bases from J, with 19 bases in between. Germline V gene sequence: CDR1 SEHNR, CDR2 FQNEAQ (reference sequence). This CDR3 is 14 amino acids long. Here the CDR3 DNA reads TGTGCCAGCAGCCTCGGGACCGCCCTTATGCAGCAGTACTTC. Encoded protein: CASSLGTALMQQYF.